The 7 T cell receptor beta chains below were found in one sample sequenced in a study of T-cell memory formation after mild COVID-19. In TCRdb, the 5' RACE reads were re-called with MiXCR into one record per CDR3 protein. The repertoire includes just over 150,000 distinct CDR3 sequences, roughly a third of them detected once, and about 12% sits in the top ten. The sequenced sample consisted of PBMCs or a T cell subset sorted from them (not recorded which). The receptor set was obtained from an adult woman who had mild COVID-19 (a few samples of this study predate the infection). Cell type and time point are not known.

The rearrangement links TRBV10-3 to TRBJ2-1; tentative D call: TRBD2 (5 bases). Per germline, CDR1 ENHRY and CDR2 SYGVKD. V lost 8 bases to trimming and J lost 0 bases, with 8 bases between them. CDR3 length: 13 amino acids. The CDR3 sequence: CAIRGYSYNEQFF. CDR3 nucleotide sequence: TGTGCCATCCGGGGATACTCCTACAATGAGCAGTTCTTC.

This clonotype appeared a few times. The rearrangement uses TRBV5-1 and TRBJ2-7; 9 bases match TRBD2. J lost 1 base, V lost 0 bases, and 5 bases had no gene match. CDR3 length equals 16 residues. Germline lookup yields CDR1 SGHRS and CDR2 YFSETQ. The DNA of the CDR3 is TGCGCCAGCAGCTTGGAGGTAGCGGGGGCTTCCTACGAGCAGTACTTC. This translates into CASSLEVAGASYEQYF.

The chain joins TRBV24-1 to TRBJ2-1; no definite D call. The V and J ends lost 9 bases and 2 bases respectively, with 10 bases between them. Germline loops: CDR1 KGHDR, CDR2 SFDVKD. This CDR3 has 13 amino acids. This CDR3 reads CATELGPYNEQFF. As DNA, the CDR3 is TGTGCCACCGAACTGGGCCCCTACAATGAGCAGTTCTTC.

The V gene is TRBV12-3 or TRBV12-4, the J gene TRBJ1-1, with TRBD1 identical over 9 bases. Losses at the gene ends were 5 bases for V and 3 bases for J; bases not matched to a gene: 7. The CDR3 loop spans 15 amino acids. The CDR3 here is CASSPTGGSYTEAFF. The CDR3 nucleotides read TGTGCCAGCAGTCCGACAGGGGGTTCGTACACTGAAGCTTTCTTT.

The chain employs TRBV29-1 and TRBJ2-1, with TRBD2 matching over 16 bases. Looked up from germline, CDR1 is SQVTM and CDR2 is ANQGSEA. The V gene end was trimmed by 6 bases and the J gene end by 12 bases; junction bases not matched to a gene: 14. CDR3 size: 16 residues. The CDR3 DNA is TGCAGCGTGGTAGTAAGGGGGACTAGCGGGAGGGTGGCGCAGTTCTTC. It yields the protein CSVVVRGTSGRVAQFF.

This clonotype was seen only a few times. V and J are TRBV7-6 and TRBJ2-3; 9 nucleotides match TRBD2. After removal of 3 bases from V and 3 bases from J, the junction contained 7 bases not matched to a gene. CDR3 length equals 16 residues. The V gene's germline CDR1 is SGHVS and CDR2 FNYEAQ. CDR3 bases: TGTGCCAGCAGCTTGGCTCGCGGGGGGGCTACAGATACGCAGTATTTT. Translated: CASSLARGGATDTQYF.

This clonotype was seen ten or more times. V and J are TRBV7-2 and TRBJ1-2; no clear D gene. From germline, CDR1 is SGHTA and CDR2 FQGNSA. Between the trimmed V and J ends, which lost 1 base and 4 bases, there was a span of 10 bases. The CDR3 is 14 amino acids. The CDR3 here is CASSLGLQAYGYTF. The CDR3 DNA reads TGTGCCAGCAGCTTAGGTCTGCAGGCCTATGGCTACACCTTC.